These T cell receptor beta chains were read from a single sample in a study of T cell responses to AZD1222 COVID-19 vaccine. Profiling relied on immunoSEQ multiplex PCR, and the TCRdb table lists in-frame clones only, not all of them. The sample has about 170,000 clones, 90% seen once; the top ten hold approximately 1.4%. Here the sequenced sample was peripheral blood, taken on day 0 of AZD1222 vaccination. The receptors stem from an adult in good health. CDR3s leave out the opening cysteine and the closing phenylalanine or tryptophan. Each record gives: J gene, V gene, clone size, CDR3 protein. Clone size is not always given. Where it is, it says once, few, many or a class for expanded clones.

J: TRBJ2-2
V: TRBV5-4
size: .
CDR3: ASSFEGAGELF

J: TRBJ1-6
V: TRBV27
size: .
CDR3: ASSFQGARSPLH

J: TRBJ1-6
V: TRBV6-5
size: .
CDR3: ASRPGGSSPLH

J: TRBJ1-2
V: TRBV24-1
size: .
CDR3: ATSDPGIGGGYT

J: TRBJ1-6
V: TRBV19
size: .
CDR3: ASSPGQDYNSPLH

J: TRBJ1-6
V: TRBV27
size: .
CDR3: ASSRGGNSPLH

J: TRBJ1-1
V: TRBV10-3
size: .
CDR3: AISEPKFSLKTEAF

J: TRBJ2-5
V: TRBV6-2/TRBV6-3
size: .
CDR3: ASSYPIDPRGVETQY

J: TRBJ1-1
V: TRBV6-2/TRBV6-3
size: .
CDR3: ASSYSRQTEAF

J: TRBJ2-7
V: TRBV5-1
size: .
CDR3: ASSLAAGSYEQY

J: TRBJ1-2
V: TRBV12-3/TRBV12-4
size: .
CDR3: ASGTGNYGYT

J: TRBJ2-7
V: TRBV11-2
size: .
CDR3: ASSEQRLAEAQ

J: TRBJ2-1
V: TRBV5-6
size: few
CDR3: ASSLFSLVYNEQF

J: TRBJ2-2
V: TRBV5-4
size: .
CDR3: ASSLPGQGGTGELF

J: TRBJ2-1
V: TRBV19
size: .
CDR3: ASSLKGGPFDNEQF

J: TRBJ1-3
V: TRBV12-3/TRBV12-4
size: .
CDR3: ASSSMKGNTIY

J: TRBJ1-5
V: TRBV19
size: .
CDR3: ASSQDSYSNQPQH

J: TRBJ1-4
V: TRBV30
size: .
CDR3: AWSPQVGTNEKLF

J: TRBJ2-6
V: TRBV4-2
size: .
CDR3: ASSQGESSSGANVLT

J: TRBJ2-1
V: TRBV7-2
size: .
CDR3: ASNEGRRSYNEQF

J: TRBJ1-1
V: TRBV29-1
size: .
CDR3: SVEVRGVGTEAF

J: TRBJ1-2
V: TRBV19
size: .
CDR3: ASSIASIGNYGYT

J: TRBJ2-7
V: TRBV11-3
size: few
CDR3: ASSQPGLASEQY

J: TRBJ2-1
V: TRBV9
size: .
CDR3: ASSFQGAPEQF

J: TRBJ2-3
V: TRBV28
size: once
CDR3: ASSPTPTSTQY

J: TRBJ1-5
V: TRBV27
size: few
CDR3: ASSFEGTGVQPQH

J: TRBJ1-1
V: TRBV3-1/TRBV3-2
size: .
CDR3: ASSLAGGSEAF

J: TRBJ2-1
V: TRBV7-2
size: .
CDR3: ASSLAGPYNEQF

J: TRBJ1-5
V: TRBV7-8
size: .
CDR3: ASSAQGREPQH

J: TRBJ2-3
V: TRBV4-1
size: few
CDR3: ASSQDGTATDTQY

J: TRBJ1-2
V: TRBV14
size: .
CDR3: ASSKPGQGLFNYGYT

J: TRBJ1-2
V: TRBV7-2
size: .
CDR3: ASSLEGWTGTFYGYT

J: TRBJ1-2
V: TRBV29-1
size: .
CDR3: SVEAWGGSSGYT

J: TRBJ2-3
V: TRBV9
size: few
CDR3: ASSVVGGYTDTQY

J: TRBJ1-2
V: TRBV12-3/TRBV12-4
size: .
CDR3: ASSLSNYGYT

J: TRBJ1-1
V: TRBV2
size: .
CDR3: ASSERGASNTEAF

J: TRBJ2-5
V: TRBV5-1
size: .
CDR3: ASSPTSGGVLQETQY

J: TRBJ2-1
V: TRBV7-3
size: .
CDR3: ASSLIGGLYNEQF

J: TRBJ1-5
V: TRBV12-3/TRBV12-4
size: once
CDR3: ASRGRVSQPQH

J: TRBJ1-1
V: TRBV27
size: .
CDR3: ASSLNDQGTAF

J: TRBJ2-5
V: TRBV7-9
size: .
CDR3: ASSFRAGEAQETQY

J: TRBJ1-3
V: TRBV11-2
size: .
CDR3: ASSLVSGGNTIY

J: TRBJ1-1
V: TRBV10-3
size: .
CDR3: AISGSGVSMNTEAF

J: TRBJ1-3
V: TRBV6-5
size: .
CDR3: ASSRDPSPGNTIY

J: TRBJ1-6
V: TRBV23-1
size: .
CDR3: ASSRDSPYNSPLH

J: TRBJ1-5
V: TRBV28
size: .
CDR3: ASSLSVSLKGQPQH

J: TRBJ1-2
V: TRBV28
size: .
CDR3: ASSLSQGNYGYT

J: TRBJ2-5
V: TRBV7-2
size: .
CDR3: ASSFQGGRETQY

J: TRBJ2-5
V: TRBV6-1
size: .
CDR3: ASSEASGVMKAQY

J: TRBJ1-6
V: TRBV4-2
size: many
CDR3: ASSAGQGDNSPLH

J: TRBJ1-1
V: TRBV5-5
size: .
CDR3: ASSLIDRVKNTEAF

J: TRBJ1-2
V: TRBV19
size: few
CDR3: ASSIKAGYLYGYT

J: TRBJ2-7
V: TRBV28
size: .
CDR3: ASIGEGPYEQY

J: TRBJ1-5
V: TRBV29-1
size: .
CDR3: SFRDAGVNQPQH

J: TRBJ1-5
V: TRBV11-2
size: .
CDR3: ASSLTLRGPLTPQH

J: TRBJ2-1
V: TRBV27
size: .
CDR3: ASSFSLAGGPYNEQF